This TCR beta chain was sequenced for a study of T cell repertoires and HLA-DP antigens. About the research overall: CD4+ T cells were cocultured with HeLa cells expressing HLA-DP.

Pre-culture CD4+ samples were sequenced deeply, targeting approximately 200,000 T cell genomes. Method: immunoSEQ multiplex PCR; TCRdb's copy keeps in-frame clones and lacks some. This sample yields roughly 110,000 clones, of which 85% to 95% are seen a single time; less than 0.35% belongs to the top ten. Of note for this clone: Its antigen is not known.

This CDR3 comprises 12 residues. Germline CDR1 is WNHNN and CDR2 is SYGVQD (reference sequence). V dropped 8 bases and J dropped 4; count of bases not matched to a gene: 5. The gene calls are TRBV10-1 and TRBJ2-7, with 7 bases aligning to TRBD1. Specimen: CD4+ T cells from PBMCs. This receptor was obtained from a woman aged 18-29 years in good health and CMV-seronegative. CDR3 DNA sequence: TGCGCCAGCGGGACAGTTAGGTACGAGCAGTACTTC. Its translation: CASGTVRYEQYF.